Presented here are 9 T cell receptor beta chains from one specimen sequenced in a study of OX40 agonist ivuxolimab in advanced cancers. Repertoires were generated with immunoSEQ multiplex PCR, while TCRdb's copy carries only in-frame clones and drops some. Of approximately 130,000 clones in the sample, approximately 94% were seen once. The specimen was CD4+ or CD8+ T cells sorted from blood, collected in a trial of the OX40 agonist ivuxolimab. The receptors stem from an adult with an advanced solid tumor such as melanoma, head and neck, liver or kidney cancer.

This rearrangement joins TRBV6-1 to TRBJ1-5; no clear D gene. The CDR3 length is 16 residues. The germline V and J ends were trimmed by 2 bases and 0 bases, with 11 bases remaining between them. Germline CDR1 reads MNHNS; CDR2 reads SASEGT. The DNA of the CDR3 is TGTGCCAGCAGTGAAATGGTTGTAAGTAGCAATCAGCCCCAGCATTTT. Translating it yields CASSEMVVSSNQPQHF.

A single count supports this clone. CDR3 amino acids: CASSTPRTGGHQPQHF. CDR3 nucleotides: TGTGCCAGTAGTACTCCCCGGACAGGGGGCCATCAGCCCCAGCATTTT. The chain couples TRBV19 to TRBJ1-5; 11 nucleotides line up with TRBD1. The CDR3 runs 16 residues. V shed 4 bases and J 5 bases; nucleotides not matched to a gene: 7. CDR1 is LNHDA, CDR2 SQIVND, per germline (reference sequence).

The genes are TRBV29-1 and TRBJ2-5, with a possible D match to TRBD2 (5 bases). V shed 7 bases and J shed 7 bases, with 22 bases lying between them. The CDR3 runs 14 residues. Germline CDR1 and CDR2: SQVTM and ANQGSEA. CDR3 sequence (DNA): TGCAGCGCCTCACTAGGCTTTGGAAGGAGGACCCAGTACTTC. This gives the protein CSASLGFGRRTQYF.

For the CDR3, the DNA is TGCGCCAGCAGCCAGGGCGGGCCTTCCTACGAGCAGTACTTC. It codes for CASSQGGPSYEQYF. This chain connects TRBV4-3 to TRBJ2-7, with D tentatively TRBD2 (5 bases). The germline V gene has CDR1 LGHNA and CDR2 YSLEER. The CDR3 is 14 amino acids. Trimming took 3 bases from V and 1 from J, leaving 10 bases between them.

The chain couples TRBV5-6 to TRBJ1-2, with D perhaps matching TRBD1 (6 bases). The V end was cut by 1 base, the J end by 5 bases, with 15 bases between. The CDR3 has 15 amino acids. In germline, CDR1 is SGHDT, CDR2 YYEEEE. The CDR3 loop reads CASSLSWTAIYGYTF. The DNA of the CDR3 is TGTGCCAGCAGCTTGAGTTGGACAGCTATTTATGGCTACACCTTC.

In this sample, this clone turned up once. V and J are TRBV5-4 and TRBJ2-7; 9 bases are a match to TRBD1. Looked up from germline, CDR1 is SGHNT and CDR2 is YYREEE (reference sequence). This CDR3 has 14 residues. The ends lost 4 bases at V and 4 bases at J; junction bases unmatched: 6. CDR3: CASSPGQGGYEQYF. CDR3 in DNA: TGTGCCAGCAGCCCGGGACAGGGTGGTTACGAGCAGTACTTC.

This chain joins TRBV11-3 and TRBJ2-2; D is unclear. This CDR3 contains 13 residues. The V gene lost 2 bases and the J gene lost 9 bases, with 10 bases spanning the gap. Germline assignment: CDR1 SGHNT and CDR2 YENEEA. Written as DNA, the CDR3 is TGTGCCAGCAGCTTACCAAACCGTAGGGAGCTGTTTTTT. This sequence encodes CASSLPNRRELFF.

The chain employs TRBV6-5 and TRBJ1-5; D is unresolved. Trimming shortened V by 0 bases and J by 7 bases, and 13 bases separated the two germline ends. CDR3 size: 15 residues. CDR1 is MNHEY and CDR2 is SVGAGI in the germline V gene. CDR3 in DNA: TGTGCCAGCAGTTACTCGAGTACTGTTGAACAGCCCCAGCATTTT. Its protein is CASSYSSTVEQPQHF.

This clone is a singleton in its sample. This rearrangement joins TRBV27 to TRBJ2-5, with 12 positions matching TRBD2. The CDR3 is made up of 16 amino acids. Germline-derived CDR1 and CDR2 are MNHEY and SMNVEV (reference sequence). Losses at the gene ends were 4 bases for V and 1 base for J; bases not matched to a gene: 4. CDR3 amino acids: CASSSQLAGGQETQYF. CDR3 nucleotides: TGTGCCAGCAGTTCCCAACTAGCGGGGGGCCAAGAGACCCAGTACTTC.